What follows are 12 T cell receptor beta chains derived from one specimen sequenced in a study of cytomegalovirus exposure and HLA in healthy donors. This PCR relied on a set of 60 Vbeta primers and 13 Jbeta primers. Libraries were prepared by immunoSEQ multiplex PCR; TCRdb keeps only in-frame clonotypes and omits some of them. Among about 94,000 clones listed, over 50% were seen once. Sequencing input: PBMCs. The receptors stem from a man between 25 and 39 years old in good health and CMV-seronegative.

The J gene is TRBJ1-1, the V gene TRBV14; D is unclear. There are 22 residues in the CDR3. Germline-derived CDR1 and CDR2 are SGHDN and FVKESK. The V and J ends lost 1 base and 0 bases respectively, with 30 bases between them. The CDR3 nucleotides are TGTGCCAGCAGCCAAGCGTCCCGGGTTCACCGCGTGGAACGGGTTATGAACACTGAAGCTTTCTTT. Translating gives CASSQASRVHRVERVMNTEAFF.

The chain is built from TRBV5-4 and TRBJ2-1; 7 bases fit TRBD1. V lost 4 bases and J lost 7; bases outside the gene matches: 11. Looked up from germline, CDR1 is SGHNT and CDR2 is YYREEE (reference sequence). The CDR3 has 15 residues. In DNA, the CDR3 is TGTGCCAGCAGCCCTAGAGGGGGCACGGATAATGAGCAGTTCTTC. Protein: CASSPRGGTDNEQFF.

The gene calls are TRBV19 and TRBJ2-3; D gene uncertain. The CDR3 spans 14 residues. Germline loops: CDR1 LNHDA, CDR2 SQIVND (reference sequence). V lost 1 base, J lost 0 bases, and 5 bases lay in between. CDR3 protein: CASSIGSSTDTQYF. The DNA of the CDR3 is TGTGCCAGTAGTATAGGTAGTAGCACAGATACGCAGTATTTT.

The chain has TRBV7-6 and TRBJ1-6, with 10 bases identical to TRBD1. The V and J ends lost 5 bases and 9 bases, in that order; junction bases with no gene match: 13. Germline values: CDR1 SGHVS, CDR2 FNYEAQ. This CDR3 has 17 residues. The CDR3 sequence: CASSIAPGQGLGSPLHF. CDR3 nucleotide sequence: TGTGCCAGCAGCATCGCTCCGGGACAGGGGCTTGGTTCACCCCTCCACTTT. Full variable domain (outside the CDR3, taken from reference TRBV7-6 and TRBJ1-6): GAGVSQSPRYKVTKRGQDVALRCDPISGHVSLYWYRQALGQGPEFLTYFNYEAQQDKSGLPNDRFSAERPEGSISTLTIQRTEQRDSAMYRCASSIAPGQGLGSPLHFGNGTRLTVT.

This chain uses TRBV7-3 with TRBJ2-1; 7 bases line up with TRBD2. Germline V gene lookup returns CDR1 SGHTA and CDR2 FQGTGA. The CDR3 extends over 14 amino acids. V trimming: 5 bases; J trimming: 9 bases; junction bases outside the gene matches: 10. CDR3 protein: CASSPQGGSGEQFF. The CDR3 region has the DNA TGTGCCAGCAGCCCCCAAGGCGGGAGTGGTGAGCAGTTCTTC. Filled out from reference TRBV7-3 and TRBJ2-1, the complete variable domain reads GAGVSQTPSNKVTEKGKYVELRCDPISGHTALYWYRQSLGQGPEFLIYFQGTGAADDSGLPNDRFFAVRPEGSVSTLKIQRTERGDSAVYLCASSPQGGSGEQFFGPGTRLTVL.

Concerning this clone itself: Mismatch with germline at one junction end may stem from a read error. The chain links TRBV7-7 to TRBJ2-5; D uncertain. Germline V gene lookup returns CDR1 SSHAT and CDR2 FNYEAQ (reference sequence). The CDR3 covers 15 residues. The chain's CDR3 is CASSFAANRKETQYF. In nucleotides, the CDR3 is TGTGCTAGCAGCTTCGCCGCCAACAGAAAAGAGACCCAGTACTTC.

The V gene is TRBV7-9, the J gene TRBJ2-3; D unresolved. Looked up from germline, CDR1 is SEHNR and CDR2 is FQNEAQ (reference sequence). The V gene lost 7 bases and the J gene lost 2 bases, with 16 bases spanning the gap. The CDR3 consists of 15 residues. The CDR3 nucleotides are TGTGCCAGCACCCTCCGAGGCGGATACACAGATACGCAGTATTTT. It translates to CASTLRGGYTDTQYF.

Only a few counts were recorded for this clone. V and J are TRBV29-1 and TRBJ2-3; no clear D gene. Germline values: CDR1 SQVTM, CDR2 ANQGSEA. The CDR3 consists of 12 residues. The V gene lost 2 bases and the J gene lost 4 bases, with 7 bases spanning the gap. The CDR3: CSVEPGPDTQYF. The CDR3 coding sequence is TGCAGCGTTGAACCAGGTCCAGATACGCAGTATTTT.

The V and J genes are TRBV7-2 and TRBJ2-5; 10 positions agree with TRBD2. Germline-derived CDR1 and CDR2 are SGHTA and FQGNSA. This CDR3 is 14 amino acids long. The junction had 2 bases not matched to a gene; V was cut back by 2 bases and J by 5 bases. The CDR3 nucleotides are TGTGCCAGCAGCTTAACGGGACTAGCGGAGACCCAGTACTTC. Translated: CASSLTGLAETQYF.

Details on this clone: Other DNA sequences from this sample encode an identical CDR3 as well. This chain uses TRBV6-1 with TRBJ2-3; 8 bases are a match to TRBD2. CDR1 and CDR2 from the germline V gene are MNHNS and SASEGT. The junction had 3 bases not matched to a gene; V was cut back by 2 bases and J by 2 bases. CDR3 length: 15 residues. The CDR3 here is CASSELAGSTDTQYF. The CDR3 region has the DNA TGTGCCAGCAGTGAATTAGCGGGGTCCACAGATACGCAGTATTTT.

This clone was observed a single time. The chain joins TRBV29-1 to TRBJ1-1; the match to TRBD1 covers 7 bases. CDR3 size: 15 residues. J was trimmed by 11 bases and V by 1 base; bases with no gene match: 16. Per germline, CDR1 SQVTM and CDR2 ANQGSEA. The CDR3 reads CSVEAPTGRVWRAFF. Here the CDR3 DNA reads TGCAGCGTTGAAGCCCCGACAGGGCGAGTTTGGAGGGCTTTCTTT.

This rearrangement joins TRBV4-2 to TRBJ1-1, with 7 bases fitting TRBD1. With 4 bases clipped from V and 3 bases from J, the junction kept 5 bases outside the gene matches. Germline V CDR1 and CDR2: LGHNA, YNFKEQ. This CDR3 contains 14 residues. The CDR3 DNA sequence: TGTGCCAGCAGCCGAGGACAGGATGACACTGAAGCTTTCTTT. It yields the protein CASSRGQDDTEAFF.